The clone carrying this T cell receptor (beta chain) showed up just a few times. MiXCR was run by TCRdb on the 5' RACE reads, yielding one entry per CDR3 protein. Here the sample spans 450,000 to 650,000 distinct CDR3 sequences, around 9.6% being singletons. This specimen belongs to a study of identical twins. This CDR3 region has 16 residues. From germline, CDR1 is LNHNV and CDR2 YYDKDF (reference sequence). J lost 5 bases, V lost 1 base, and 3 bases had no gene match. The same sample was also used in a study of yellow fever vaccine responses in identical twins.

The origin of this receptor is a young woman in good health. The sample was PBMCs. The chain couples TRBV15 to TRBJ2-1; 12 bases match TRBD2. The CDR3 DNA follows: TGTGCCACCAGCAGAGGTCCTAGCGGGGGGGACAATGAGCAGTTCTTC. Translation: CATSRGPSGGDNEQFF.